This T cell receptor (beta chain) was profiled in a study of T cell repertoires in cytomegalovirus infection (dated by TCRdb to the late 2010s). About the investigation overall: The peptide stimulations were aimed at well-studied HLA-B-restricted epitopes as well as recently identified HLA-C-restricted CMV epitopes, whose presentation resists viral immunomodulation. Because public TCR beta signatures pointed to carriage of CMV infection together with the matching HLA type, the HLA type of each donor mattered for the analysis. What the authors observed across the whole study: The ex vivo response was dominated by HLA-C-restricted CMV-specific TCR beta clonotypes, which also provided the single most frequent clonotype in two of eight donors. In both this cohort and an independent 352-donor cohort, the cumulative frequency of public TCR beta family members distinguished carriers of CMV infection plus the relevant HLA type.

As for this clonotype: The clone's antigen remains unknown. Base qualities are missing; no much larger clone stands one base away.

V and J lose 4 bases and 8 bases, and a span of 8 bases separates them. The CDR3 spans 12 residues, from the cysteine through the phenylalanine. Only the CDR3 DNA stays, 36 bases, in frame from base 1. CDR1 and CDR2 are read off the germline V gene (reference sequence) as SEHNR and FQNEAQ. TCRdb shows the sequencer as Illumina HiSeq 1500. TCRdb ran its own pipeline on the public reads, namely fastp trimming at Q25 and MiXCR clone calling, and kept in-frame beta chains. Identical CDR3 protein sequences are pooled into one entry, listed with their most common genes and DNA. In this sample the table shows roughly 700,000 distinct CDR3 sequences, roughly 33% of which occur a single time. Of the sample, roughly 18% falls within the top ten clones. Taken with the paper, the label for treatment or condition translates to: in vitro stimulation with specific CMV peptide epitopes to enrich CMV-specific T cells.

The sample was cultured PBMCs, taken from culture after CMV antigen stimulation. The sequence came from a human donor in good health (CMV status not recorded). Some clones in this sample may be carry-over from other donors' samples. This chain joins TRBV7-9 to TRBJ1-4; TRBD1 is possibly the D segment (5 matching bases). The CDR3 corresponds to CASSSREEKLFF. In nucleotides, the sequence is TGTGCCAGCAGCTCCAGGGAGGAAAAACTGTTTTTT. The CDR3 plus the reference TRBV7-9 and TRBJ1-4 genes for the other parts give the full variable domain: DTGVSQNPRHKITKRGQNVTFRCDPISEHNRLYWYRQTLGQGPEFLTYFQNEAQLEKSRLLSDRFSAERPKGSFSTLEIQRTEQGDSAMYLCASSSREEKLFFGSGTQLSVL.